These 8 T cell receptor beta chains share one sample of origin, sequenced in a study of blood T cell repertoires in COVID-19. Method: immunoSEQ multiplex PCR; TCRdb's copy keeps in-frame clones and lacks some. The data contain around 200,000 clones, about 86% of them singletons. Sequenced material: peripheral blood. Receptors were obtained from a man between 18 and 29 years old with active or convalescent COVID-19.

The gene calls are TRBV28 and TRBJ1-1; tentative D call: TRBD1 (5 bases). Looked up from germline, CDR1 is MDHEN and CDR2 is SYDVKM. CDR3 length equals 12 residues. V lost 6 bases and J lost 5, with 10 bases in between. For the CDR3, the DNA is TGTGCCAGCAGGGAGGGGAAAACTGAAGCTTTCTTT. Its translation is CASREGKTEAFF.

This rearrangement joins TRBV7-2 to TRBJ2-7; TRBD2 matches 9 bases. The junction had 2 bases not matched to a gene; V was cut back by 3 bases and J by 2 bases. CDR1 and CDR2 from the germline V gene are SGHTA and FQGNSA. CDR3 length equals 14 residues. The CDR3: CASSLRGGPYEQYV. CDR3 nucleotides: TGTGCCAGCAGCTTGCGGGGGGGCCCCTACGAGCAGTACGTC.

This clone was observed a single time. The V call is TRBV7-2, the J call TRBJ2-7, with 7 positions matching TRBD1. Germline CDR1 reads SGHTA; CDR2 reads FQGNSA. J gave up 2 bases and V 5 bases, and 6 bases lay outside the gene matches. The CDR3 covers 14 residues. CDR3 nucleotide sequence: TGTGCCAGCAGCCTTGGACAGGCCGCCTACGAGCAGTACTTC. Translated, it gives CASSLGQAAYEQYF.

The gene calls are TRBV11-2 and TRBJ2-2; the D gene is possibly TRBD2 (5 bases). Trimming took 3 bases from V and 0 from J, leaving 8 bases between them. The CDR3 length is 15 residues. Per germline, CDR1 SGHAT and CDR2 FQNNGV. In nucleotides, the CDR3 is TGTGCCAGCAGCTTCGGGGTTGCGAACACCGGGGAGCTGTTTTTT. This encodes CASSFGVANTGELFF. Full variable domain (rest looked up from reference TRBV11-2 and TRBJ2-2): EAGVAQSPRYKIIEKRQSVAFWCNPISGHATLYWYQQILGQGPKLLIQFQNNGVVDDSQLPKDRFSAERLKGVDSTLKIQPAKLEDSAVYLCASSFGVANTGELFFGEGSRLTVL.

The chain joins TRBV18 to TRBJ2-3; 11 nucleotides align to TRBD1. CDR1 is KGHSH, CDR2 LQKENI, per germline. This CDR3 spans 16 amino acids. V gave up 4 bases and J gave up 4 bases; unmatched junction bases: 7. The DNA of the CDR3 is TGTGCCAGCTCACAAAGGACAGGGGGCAATTCAGATACGCAGTATTTT. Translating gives CASSQRTGGNSDTQYF.

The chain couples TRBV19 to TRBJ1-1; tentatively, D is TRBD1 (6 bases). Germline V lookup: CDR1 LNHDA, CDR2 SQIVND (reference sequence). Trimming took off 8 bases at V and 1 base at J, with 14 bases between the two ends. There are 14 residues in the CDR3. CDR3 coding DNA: TGTGCCAGTGGACGTACAGGGACGAACACTGAAGCTTTCTTT. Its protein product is CASGRTGTNTEAFF.

The CDR3 DNA reads TGCAGCGTTGAACTGGACAGTAATCAGCCCCAGCATTTT. Residues: CSVELDSNQPQHF. The chain combines TRBV29-1 with TRBJ1-5; D might be TRBD1 (6 bases). V lost 2 bases to trimming and J lost 4 bases, with 9 bases between them. This CDR3 is 13 amino acids long. Per the germline V gene, CDR1 is SQVTM and CDR2 is ANQGSEA.

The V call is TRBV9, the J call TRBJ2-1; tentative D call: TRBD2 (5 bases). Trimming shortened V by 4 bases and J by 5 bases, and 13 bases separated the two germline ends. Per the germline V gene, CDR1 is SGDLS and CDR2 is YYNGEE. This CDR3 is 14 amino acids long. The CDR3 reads CASSPTTMNNEQFF. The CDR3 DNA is TGTGCCAGCAGCCCTACGACTATGAACAATGAGCAGTTCTTC.